This T cell receptor beta chain was identified during a study of tissue T cells after allogeneic stem cell transplantation. The CDR3 spans 18 residues. Looked up from germline, CDR1 is LGHNA and CDR2 is YNLKQL (reference sequence). The ends lost 2 bases at V and 3 bases at J; junction bases unmatched: 5. Regarding this clone: No antigen is known for it. Mouse names are used for the genes. The read comes to an end 1 residue before the CDR3 does, leaving the germline J gene to fill in the end.

The study's findings and limits: Which tissue TCRs were alloreactive or antigen-specific was not determined. Some clones might be persisting host cells.

Sequencing used immunoSEQ multiplex PCR; TCRdb keeps in-frame clones, though not all of them. The sample has roughly 45,000 clones; roughly 75% are singletons. This TCR derives from a pool of C57BL/6 mice in good health. The sequenced material came from sorted cells pooled from one or two spleens. This chain connects TRBV5 to TRBJ2-2, with TRBD2 matching 14 bases. The CDR3 sequence is CASSQRGLGGRDTGQLYF. The DNA read from the CDR3 is TGTGCCAGCAGCCAAAGGGGACTGGGGGGGCGCGACACCGGGCAGCTCTAC.